This record covers a single T cell receptor beta chain. J was trimmed by 4 bases and V by 5 bases; bases with no gene match: 6. The CDR3 consists of 14 residues. Germline CDR1 SGHTA, CDR2 FQGNSA. One entry per CDR3 protein, called by TCRdb with MiXCR from the RT-PCR reads. The sample has about 680,000 distinct CDR3 sequences, 13% to 15% seen once. This clonotype was sampled from a female donor in good health, serving as a healthy control. The V call is TRBV7-2, the J call TRBJ2-5; 8 nucleotides agree with TRBD2. Material for sequencing was memory CD4+ T cells from blood. CDR3 amino acids: CASSREGGRETQYF. The DNA for the CDR3 is TGTGCCAGCAGCCGGGAGGGGGGCAGAGAGACCCAGTACTTC.